A selection of T cell receptor beta chains follows, all from one sample in a study of blood T cells in healthy people across ages. TCRdb used MiXCR to reprocess the 5' RACE reads, holding one entry per CDR3 protein. Here the sample spans some 320,000 distinct CDR3 sequences, around 27% being singletons. The sequencing input was blood. These receptors were obtained from an older woman in good health. Each CDR3 is given with its conserved first and last residue. A D gene is named only where the DNA matches it firmly. A row's size may be missing; if present it is once, few, many or a size class.

j_call d_call v_call clone_size cdr3_aa cdr3_nt
TRBJ1-2 TRBD1 TRBV18 NA CASSPRTGGSMDGYTF TGTGCCAGCTCACCAAGGACAGGGGGCTCGATGGATGGCTACACCTTC
TRBJ1-2 NA TRBV12-3/TRBV12-4 NA CASSLGGDPYGYTF TGTGCCAGCAGTTTAGGGGGGGATCCCTATGGCTACACCTTC
TRBJ2-4 NA TRBV20-1 NA CSAWTEGRRIQYF TGCAGTGCTTGGACAGAAGGCAGGAGAATTCAGTACTTC
TRBJ1-2 NA TRBV5-1 NA CASSEDSDWGYAF TGCGCCAGCAGCGAGGACAGTGACTGGGGCTACGCCTTC
TRBJ2-7 TRBD2 TRBV7-2 NA CASSPTSGNYEQYF TGTGCCAGCAGCCCGACTAGCGGTAACTACGAGCAGTACTTC
TRBJ2-2 NA TRBV24-1 few CATSDLTGSNTGELFF TGTGCCACCAGTGATTTAACAGGTTCGAACACCGGGGAGCTGTTTTTT
TRBJ2-1 TRBD1 TRBV7-2 NA CASSSMPGQENEQFF TGTGCCAGCAGCTCAATGCCGGGACAGGAGAATGAGCAGTTCTTC
TRBJ1-1 NA TRBV7-3 NA CASKEGRDTEAFF TGTGCCAGCAAAGAGGGGAGGGACACTGAAGCTTTCTTT
TRBJ2-1 TRBD1 TRBV5-1 NA CASSARDRTYNEQFF TGCGCCAGCAGCGCCCGGGACAGAACCTACAATGAGCAGTTCTTC
TRBJ2-2 TRBD2 TRBV5-1 few CASRRGGGTGELFF TGCGCCAGCCGCCGCGGGGGAGGAACCGGGGAGCTGTTTTTT
TRBJ1-1 NA TRBV20-1 few CSARVGSLMNTEAFF TGCAGTGCTAGAGTAGGCAGCCTAATGAACACTGAAGCTTTCTTT
TRBJ1-4 NA TRBV7-9 few CASSSLIERTSGKLFF TGTGCCAGCAGCTCACTCATCGAGAGAACATCAGGGAAACTGTTTTTT
TRBJ2-1 NA TRBV7-8 many CASSLDWVYNEQFF TGTGCCAGCAGCTTAGATTGGGTATACAATGAGCAGTTCTTC
TRBJ2-4 NA TRBV19 NA CATSKNQVRARAKNIQYF TGTGCCACCTCTAAGAATCAGGTCAGGGCCCGGGCCAAAAACATTCAGTACTTC
TRBJ1-6 TRBD1 TRBV25-1 few CASSGSLGTDHSPLHF TGTGCCAGCAGTGGGTCCCTCGGGACAGATCATTCACCCCTCCACTTT
TRBJ2-7 NA TRBV20-1 NA CSATPAGHSYEQYF TGCAGTGCTACCCCAGCGGGCCACTCCTACGAGCAGTACTTC
TRBJ2-7 NA TRBV20-1 NA CSALTGRSDRSQYF TGCAGTGCTTTAACGGGTAGATCGGATCGGTCGCAGTACTTC